Listed below are T cell receptor beta chains from one sample, sequenced in a study of T cell changes during pregnancy in multiple sclerosis. Repertoires were generated with immunoSEQ multiplex PCR, while TCRdb's copy carries only in-frame clones and drops some. The sample lists some 35,000 clones; roughly nine tenths were seen once. The sample in question was CD4+ T cells from peripheral blood mononuclear cells, obtained after pregnancy. The receptor source for this set is a female donor in good health, enrolled as a control in a pregnancy study. Each CDR3 is given with its conserved first and last residue. A D gene is named only where the DNA matches it firmly. Clone size is not always given. Where it is, it says once, few, many or a class for expanded clones.

cdr3_length,d_call,v_call,clone_size,j_call,cdr3_aa,cdr3_nt
14,-,TRBV5-8,once,TRBJ2-3,CASSLEGGTDTQYF,TGTGCCAGCAGCTTGGAGGGAGGCACAGATACGCAGTATTTT
14,-,TRBV5-1,-,TRBJ1-5,CASSLGAGNQPQHF,TGCGCCAGCAGCTTGGGGGCAGGCAATCAGCCCCAGCATTTT
19,TRBD2,TRBV11-2,-,TRBJ2-7,CASRTRGTEGLAVTYEQYF,TGTGCCAGCAGGACAAGGGGGACGGAAGGACTAGCGGTAACCTACGAGCAGTACTTC
14,-,TRBV2,once,TRBJ2-3,CASSGQILTDTQYF,TGTGCCAGCAGTGGACAAATTCTCACAGATACGCAGTATTTT
14,-,TRBV6-5,-,TRBJ2-1,CAARGLAGSNEQFF,TGTGCCGCCAGGGGGCTAGCGGGGTCAAATGAGCAGTTCTTC
14,TRBD1,TRBV4-3,-,TRBJ1-2,CASSQRTGDYGYTF,TGCGCCAGCAGCCAACGAACAGGGGATTATGGCTACACCTTC
16,TRBD1,TRBV5-1,-,TRBJ2-7,CASSLSGTGGPHEQYF,TGCGCCAGCAGCTTATCCGGGACAGGGGGCCCCCACGAGCAGTACTTC
11,-,TRBV29-1,-,TRBJ1-2,CSVTTAVGYTF,TGCAGCGTCACGACAGCCGTCGGCTACACCTTC
15,-,TRBV28,-,TRBJ2-4,CASSPTGLGGNIQYF,TGTGCCAGCAGTCCTACCGGACTGGGGGGTAACATTCAGTACTTC
16,TRBD1,TRBV5-1,-,TRBJ1-5,CASSLGTGGSNQPQHF,TGCGCCAGCAGCTTAGGGACAGGGGGAAGTAATCAGCCCCAGCATTTT
17,-,TRBV5-1,-,TRBJ2-2,CASSSQGGPWNTGELFF,TGCGCCAGCAGCTCGCAGGGGGGACCGTGGAACACCGGGGAGCTGTTTTTT
15,TRBD1,TRBV14,-,TRBJ1-1,CASSSNRGQYTEAFF,TGTGCCAGCAGCTCCAACAGGGGACAATACACTGAAGCTTTCTTT
15,TRBD1,TRBV28,-,TRBJ1-6,CASSFVQGDNSPLHF,TGTGCCAGCAGTTTCGTCCAGGGGGATAATTCACCCCTCCACTTT
14,TRBD2,TRBV6-4,-,TRBJ2-2,CASSSSGETGELFF,TGTGCCAGCAGCTCTAGCGGAGAGACCGGGGAGCTGTTTTTT
12,-,TRBV6-5,-,TRBJ2-1,CASSRTGRGAFF,TGTGCCAGCAGCCGGACAGGCAGGGGGGCGTTCTTC
15,-,TRBV9,few,TRBJ2-7,CASSSGTLGRYEQYF,TGTGCCAGCAGCTCCGGGACTCTGGGGCGCTACGAGCAGTACTTC
15,-,TRBV5-1,-,TRBJ2-1,CASKPTAGPYNEQFF,TGCGCCAGCAAACCGACTGCGGGGCCCTACAATGAGCAGTTCTTC
15,TRBD1,TRBV5-1,-,TRBJ2-2,CASSLRTGDTGELFF,TGCGCCAGCAGCTTAAGGACAGGGGACACCGGGGAGCTGTTTTTT
16,TRBD2,TRBV5-6,-,TRBJ2-5,CASSPGLAGGEETQYF,TGTGCCAGCAGCCCGGGACTAGCGGGGGGCGAGGAGACCCAGTACTTC
16,TRBD1,TRBV19,-,TRBJ2-2,CASSGSDRGDTGELFF,TGTGCCAGTAGTGGGTCCGACAGGGGGGATACCGGGGAGCTGTTTTTT
16,TRBD2,TRBV10-1,once,TRBJ2-5,CASSESAGGGQETQYF,TGCGCCAGCAGTGAGTCTGCGGGAGGAGGTCAAGAGACCCAGTACTTC
14,TRBD1,TRBV29-1,once,TRBJ2-7,CSARGQANTGEQYF,TGCAGCGCCCGGGGACAGGCTAATACAGGCGAGCAGTACTTC
16,TRBD2,TRBV5-1,-,TRBJ2-7,CASTSTSGGPPYEQYF,TGCGCCAGCACCTCGACCAGCGGGGGGCCCCCCTACGAGCAGTACTTC
14,-,TRBV11-2,-,TRBJ2-4,CASSLDRRGAIQYF,TGTGCCAGCAGCTTGGATAGGAGGGGTGCCATTCAGTACTTC
12,-,TRBV9,-,TRBJ1-2,CASSVGGGGYTF,TGTGCCAGCAGCGTAGGAGGAGGGGGCTACACCTTC
17,TRBD1,TRBV15,-,TRBJ2-2,CATSSPPGQGRTGELFF,TGTGCCACCAGCAGTCCTCCGGGACAGGGTAGGACCGGGGAGCTGTTTTTT
14,-,TRBV7-2,-,TRBJ2-3,CASSSSPPTDTQYF,TGTGCCAGCAGCTCAAGCCCCCCCACAGATACGCAGTATTTT
13,-,TRBV27,-,TRBJ1-5,CASRGPQNQPQHF,TGTGCCAGCAGGGGGCCACAGAATCAGCCCCAGCATTTT
13,TRBD1,TRBV19,-,TRBJ1-2,CATGITGAPGYTF,TGTGCCACCGGAATCACAGGGGCGCCTGGCTACACCTTC
14,TRBD2,TRBV6-5,-,TRBJ2-7,CASSKGLAIYEQYF,TGTGCCAGCAGTAAGGGACTAGCCATATACGAGCAGTACTTC
14,TRBD1,TRBV5-1,-,TRBJ1-1,CASSLGGQGTEAFF,TGCGCCAGCAGCTTGGGCGGACAGGGCACTGAAGCTTTCTTT
14,TRBD1,TRBV7-8,-,TRBJ2-1,CASSSGQGSGEQFF,TGTGCCAGCAGCTCAGGACAGGGTTCGGGTGAGCAGTTCTTC
14,-,TRBV5-1,-,TRBJ2-5,CASSRAAGQETQYF,TGCGCCAGCAGCCGGGCGGCGGGACAAGAGACCCAGTACTTC